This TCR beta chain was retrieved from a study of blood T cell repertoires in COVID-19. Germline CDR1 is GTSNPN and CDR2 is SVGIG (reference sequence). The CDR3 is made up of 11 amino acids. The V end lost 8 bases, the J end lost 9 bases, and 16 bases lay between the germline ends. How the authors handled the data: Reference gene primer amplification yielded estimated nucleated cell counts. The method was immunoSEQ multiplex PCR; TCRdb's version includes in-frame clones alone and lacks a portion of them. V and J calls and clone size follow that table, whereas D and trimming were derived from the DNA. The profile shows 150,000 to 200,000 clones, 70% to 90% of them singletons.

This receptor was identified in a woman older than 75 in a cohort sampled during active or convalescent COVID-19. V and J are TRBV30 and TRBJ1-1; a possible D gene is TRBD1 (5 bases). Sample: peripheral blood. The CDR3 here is CARQRAGKAFF. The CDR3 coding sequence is TGTGCCCGTCAACGTGCAGGGAAAGCTTTCTTT.